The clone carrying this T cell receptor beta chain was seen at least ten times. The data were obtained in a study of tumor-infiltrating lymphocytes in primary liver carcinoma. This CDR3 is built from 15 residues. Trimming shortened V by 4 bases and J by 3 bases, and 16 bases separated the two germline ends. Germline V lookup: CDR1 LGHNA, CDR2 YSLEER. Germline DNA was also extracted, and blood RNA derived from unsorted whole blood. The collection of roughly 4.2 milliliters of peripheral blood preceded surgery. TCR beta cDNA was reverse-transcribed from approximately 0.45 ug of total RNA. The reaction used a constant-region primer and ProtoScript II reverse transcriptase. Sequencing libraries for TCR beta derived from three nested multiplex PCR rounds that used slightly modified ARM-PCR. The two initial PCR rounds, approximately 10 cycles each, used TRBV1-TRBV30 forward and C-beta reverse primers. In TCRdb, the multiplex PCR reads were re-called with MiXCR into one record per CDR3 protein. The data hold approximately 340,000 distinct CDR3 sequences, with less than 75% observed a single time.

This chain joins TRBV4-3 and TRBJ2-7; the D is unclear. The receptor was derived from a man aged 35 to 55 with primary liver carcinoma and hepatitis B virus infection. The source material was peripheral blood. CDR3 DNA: TGCGCCAGCAGCCCAAGAATTTCCCCCCACTACGAGCAGTACTTC. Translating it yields CASSPRISPHYEQYF.